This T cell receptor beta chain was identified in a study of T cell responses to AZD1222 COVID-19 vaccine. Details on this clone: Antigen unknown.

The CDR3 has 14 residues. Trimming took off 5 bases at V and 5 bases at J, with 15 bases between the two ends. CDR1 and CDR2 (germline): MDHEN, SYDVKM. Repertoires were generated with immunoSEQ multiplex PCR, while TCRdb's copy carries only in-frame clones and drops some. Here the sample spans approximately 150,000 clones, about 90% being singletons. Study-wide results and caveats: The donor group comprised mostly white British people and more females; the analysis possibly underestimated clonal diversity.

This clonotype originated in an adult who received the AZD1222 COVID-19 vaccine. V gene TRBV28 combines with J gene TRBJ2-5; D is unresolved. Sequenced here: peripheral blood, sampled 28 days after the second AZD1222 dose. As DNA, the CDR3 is TGTGCCAGCAGTATCACTTGGTCCGAGGAGACCCAGTACTTC. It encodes CASSITWSEETQYF.